The sequence of this T cell receptor beta chain was determined in a study of T-cell memory formation after mild COVID-19. MiXCR was run by TCRdb on the 5' RACE reads, yielding one entry per CDR3 protein. The data show around 340,000 distinct CDR3 sequences, approximately 15% seen once. Findings and limits, study-wide: Cross-reactive memory apparently joined, as some responding clones appeared in pre-infection memory.

There are 14 residues in the CDR3. Germline V gives CDR1 SGHRS, CDR2 YFSETQ. The V and J ends lost 5 bases and 6 bases respectively, with 15 bases between them. This clonotype was recorded a few times. Its antigen is undetermined. This clonotype originated in a man aged 18 to 30 who had mild COVID-19 (a few samples of this study predate the infection). Cell type and time point are not known. The chain uses TRBV5-1 and TRBJ2-4; the D gene is possibly TRBD1 (5 bases). Sequences were obtained from PBMCs or a T cell subset sorted from them (not recorded which). CDR3 nucleotides: TGCGCCAGCAGTCCTATGGGGCAGGGAAACATTCAGTACTTC. Translation: CASSPMGQGNIQYF.